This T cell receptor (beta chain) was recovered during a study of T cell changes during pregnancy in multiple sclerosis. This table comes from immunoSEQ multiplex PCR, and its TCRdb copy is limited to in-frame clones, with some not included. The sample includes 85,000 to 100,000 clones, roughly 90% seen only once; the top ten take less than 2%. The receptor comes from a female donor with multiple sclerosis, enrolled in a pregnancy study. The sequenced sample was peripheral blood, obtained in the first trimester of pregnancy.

Written as DNA, the CDR3 is TGTGCCAGCAGTGATTTCGGGACAGGGGGCTATAGCAATCAGCCCCAGCATTTT. Its translation: CASSDFGTGGYSNQPQHF. This chain joins TRBV6-1 and TRBJ1-5; 12 bases are shared with TRBD1. Germline CDR1 reads MNHNS; CDR2 reads SASEGT. The V segment lost 3 bases and the J segment 0 bases; nucleotides outside the gene matches: 6. CDR3 length: 18 residues.